Listed below are T cell receptor delta chains from one sample, sequenced in a study of Vδ1+ human thymocytes. TCRdb reanalyzed the multiplex PCR reads using CATT. The table has tens of thousands of delta-chain clones, about 14% seen once. Specimen: Vdelta1+ gamma-delta thymocytes from the thymus. Receptor source: a girl in the first two years of life who had congenital heart surgery. Each CDR3 is given with its conserved first and last residue. The order of the fields is D gene, CDR3 length, clone size, V gene, J gene, CDR3 protein, CDR3 DNA. D genes are given only for firm matches. The size field is filled for only some rows; it gives once, few, many or a size class.

TRDD3	22	few	TRDV1	TRDJ1	CALGEIDPDPTTPLLGDDKLIF	TGTGCTCTTGGGGAAATCGACCCTGATCCTACGACCCCCCTACTGGGGGACGATAAACTCATCTTT
-	17	-	TRDV1	TRDJ1	CALGVSLSESYTDKLIF	TGTGCTCTTGGGGTATCGCTTTCTGAATCCTACACCGATAAACTCATCTTT
TRDD3	23	-	TRDV1	TRDJ1	CALDLLDWGIYGGVFPYTDKLIF	TGTGCTCTGGACCTCCTAGACTGGGGGATATACGGTGGGGTTTTCCCGTACACCGATAAACTCATCTTT
-	15	few	TRDV1	TRDJ1	CALGNTIRRADKLIF	TGTGCTCTTGGGAACACCATACGCCGCGCCGATAAACTCATCTTT
TRDD3	22	few	TRDV1	TRDJ1	CALGEGGWSSRTGDTNASKLIF	TGTGCTCTTGGGGAAGGCGGTTGGAGTTCTAGAACTGGGGATACAAACGCCAGTAAACTCATCTTT
TRDD3	20	few	TRDV1	TRDJ1	CALGELSVTTGGYRTDKLIF	TGTGCTCTTGGGGAACTTTCCGTTACCACTGGGGGATACAGGACCGATAAACTCATCTTT
-	16	-	TRDV1	TRDJ1	CALGKGLRYRTDKLIF	TGTGCTCTTGGGAAGGGTCTCCGATATCGCACCGATAAACTCATCTTT
-	12	few	TRDV1	TRDJ1	CALGEPGMELIF	TGTGCTCTTGGGGAACCCGGGATGGAACTCATCTTT
-	9	few	TRDV3	TRDJ1	CAFKDKPIF	TGTGCCTTTAAAGATAAACCCATCTTT
TRDD3	19	few	TRDV1	TRDJ1	CALGELSFSESRNWGALIF	TGTGCTCTTGGGGAACTTTCATTTTCCGAATCACGTAACTGGGGGGCACTCATCTTT
TRDD3	23	-	TRDV1	TRDJ1	CALGDTSYYPNWGIPAYTDKLIF	TGTGCTCTTGGGGACACATCCTACTACCCTAACTGGGGGATACCCGCGTACACCGATAAACTCATCTTT
-	26	-	TRAV29/DV5	TRDJ1	CSVLLCRNLAFPTSNLLGDTPVELIF	-
TRDD3	17	-	TRDV1	TRDJ1	CALGGPGGWTFPDKLIF	TGTGCTCTTGGGGGTCCTGGGGGATGGACCTTCCCCGATAAACTCATCTTT
-	18	few	TRDV1	TRDJ1	CALGGSVRYAVYTDKLIF	TGTGCTCTTGGGGGCTCCGTAAGATACGCAGTGTACACCGATAAACTCATCTTT
TRDD3	22	-	TRDV1	TRDJ1	CALGDPGLGLGRIRLGTDKLIF	TGTGCTCTTGGGGACCCGGGCCTTGGACTGGGCCGGATACGCCTTGGGACCGATAAACTCATCTTT
TRDD2	19	few	TRDV1	TRDJ1	CALGELGFLPTPTTDKLIF	TGTGCTCTTGGGGAACTCGGATTCCTACCCACGCCTACAACCGATAAACTCATCTTT
-	23	few	TRDV1	TRDJ1	CALGELPGGPTWGSAEYTDKLIF	TGTGCTCTTGGGGAACTTCCTGGGGGTCCTACCTGGGGGTCCGCCGAGTACACCGATAAACTCATCTTT
-	23	few	TRDV1	TRDJ1	CALGEPTTTWEMRGTSYTDKLIF	TGTGCTCTTGGGGAACCCACTACGACCTGGGAGATGAGGGGGACCTCGTACACCGATAAACTCATCTTT
TRDD3	19	few	TRDV1	TRDJ1	CALGELGPPYWGIPDKLIF	TGTGCTCTTGGGGAACTAGGCCCCCCGTACTGGGGGATCCCCGATAAACTCATCTTT
-	21	few	TRDV1	TRDJ1	CALGERYHSSHCNAYTDKLIF	TGTGCTCTTGGGGAGCGGTACCATTCCTCCCACTGTAATGCGTACACCGATAAACTCATCTTT
-	21	-	TRDV1	TRDJ1	CALGEKTSFQLFLVGADKLIF	TGTGCTCTTGGGGAAAAAACTTCCTTCCAGCTTTTCCTGGTTGGGGCCGATAAACTCATCTTT
-	14	few	TRDV1	TRDJ1	CALGGPGWTDKLIF	TGTGCTCTTGGGGGTCCCGGTTGGACCGATAAACTCATCTTT
-	15	-	TRDV1	TRDJ1	CALGERTNPVAELIF	TGTGCTCTTGGGGAGAGGACAAATCCTGTCGCTGAACTCATCTTT
TRDD3	25	-	TRDV1	TRDJ1	CALGEPDGLPTSLYWGIRRTDKLIF	TGTGCTCTTGGGGAACCCGATGGCCTTCCTACGAGTCTCTACTGGGGGATACGCCGGACCGATAAACTCATCTTT
TRDD3	18	-	TRDV1	TRDJ1	CALGESIAGGYGTDKLIF	TGTGCTCTTGGGGAAAGCATAGCTGGGGGATACGGGACCGATAAACTCATCTTT
TRDD3	17	few	TRDV1	TRDJ1	CALGEFGGYLNTDKLIF	TGTGCTCTTGGGGAATTTGGGGGATACCTCAACACCGATAAACTCATCTTT
TRDD3	21	once	TRDV1	TRDJ1	CALGDIKWGIREGKYTDKLIF	TGTGCTCTTGGGGACATTAAATGGGGGATACGGGAGGGTAAATACACCGATAAACTCATCTTT
-	19	few	TRDV2	TRDJ1	CACDIPPTGVRGISDKLIF	TGTGCCTGTGACATACCTCCTACGGGGGTACGGGGGATCTCCGATAAACTCATCTTT
-	15	medium-sized	TRDV2	TRDJ1	CACGGYWDATDKLIF	TGTGCCTGTGGTGGATACTGGGATGCGACCGATAAACTCATCTTT
-	19	-	TRDV1	TRDJ1	CALGGLGVLWGTGPDKLIF	TGTGCTCTTGGGGGGCTTGGCGTCCTTTGGGGTACTGGGCCCGATAAACTCATCTTT
TRDD2	28	-	TRDV2	TRDJ1	CACDTLFEPPIVPTALGQNGLGTDKLIF	TGTGCCTGTGACACCCTCTTTGAGCCCCCTATAGTTCCTACGGCTCTGGGTCAGAACGGGCTCGGCACCGATAAACTCATCTTT
-	24	-	TRDV1	TRDJ1	CALGERGQLGTGGASPQYTDKLIF	TGTGCTCTTGGGGAAAGGGGACAACTAGGGACTGGCGGGGCTAGCCCGCAGTACACCGATAAACTCATCTTT
TRDD3	19	-	TRDV2	TRDJ1	CACDSVPTGGYGVTDKLIF	TGTGCCTGTGACTCGGTTCCCACTGGGGGATACGGGGTCACCGATAAACTCATCTTT
-	20	-	TRDV1	TRDJ1	CALGEPETFLPGDTADKLIF	TGTGCTCTTGGGGAACCAGAAACCTTCCTACCGGGGGATACGGCCGATAAACTCATCTTT
TRDD2	20	few	TRDV1	TRDJ1	CALGEPSYREYVGGTDKLIF	TGTGCTCTTGGGGAGCCTTCCTACCGGGAATACGTAGGTGGTACCGATAAACTCATCTTT
-	13	-	TRDV1	TRDJ1	CALGVGDTDKLIF	TGTGCTCTTGGGGTAGGGGACACCGATAAACTCATCTTT
-	21	few	TRDV1	TRDJ1	CALGELGRGPSPLLNTDKLIF	TGTGCTCTTGGGGAACTAGGGCGCGGGCCTTCCCCCCTTCTAAACACCGATAAACTCATCTTT
-	14	-	TRDV1	TRDJ1	CALGAIGGPDKLIF	TGTGCTCTTGGGGCAATTGGGGGCCCCGATAAACTCATCTTT
TRDD3	15	few	TRDV2	TRDJ1	CACDTGGIRFDKLIF	TGTGCCTGTGACACCGGGGGGATACGCTTCGATAAACTCATCTTT
TRDD3	21	few	TRDV2	TRDJ1	CACDTRGLLWGIRLYTDKLIF	TGTGCCTGTGACACCAGGGGCCTTCTCTGGGGGATACGCCTATACACCGATAAACTCATCTTT
-	17	few	TRDV1	TRDJ1	CALGENHERDRTDKLIF	TGTGCTCTTGGGGAAAACCACGAACGGGATCGCACCGATAAACTCATCTTT
TRDD3	19	few	TRDV1	TRDJ1	CALGELKPALGDTPDKLIF	TGTGCTCTTGGGGAACTGAAACCCGCACTGGGGGATACTCCCGATAAACTCATCTTT
-	18	few	TRDV1	TRDJ1	CALGDLPADGGKTDKLIF	TGTGCTCTTGGGGATCTTCCTGCAGACGGGGGGAAGACCGATAAACTCATCTTT
TRDD3	21	-	TRDV1	TRDJ1	CALGEQEGLIGPILGDGELIF	TGTGCTCTTGGGGAACAGGAGGGCCTCATAGGACCTATACTGGGGGATGGAGAACTCATCTTT
TRDD2	20	-	TRDV1	TRDJ1	CALGGSFLRWGWGYTDKLIF	TGTGCTCTTGGGGGATCCTTCCTACGCTGGGGATGGGGGTACACCGATAAACTCATCTTT
-	17	-	TRDV1	TRDJ1	CALGFQGRRAYTDKLIF	TGCGCTCTTGGGTTCCAGGGGAGGCGGGCTTACACCGATAAACTCATCTTT
TRDD3	20	few	TRDV1	TRDJ1	CALGAPSPPYWGPITDKLIF	TGTGCTCTTGGGGCCCCTAGCCCCCCCTACTGGGGCCCCATCACCGATAAACTCATCTTT
TRDD3	15	-	TRDV1	TRDJ1	CALGGNSLGDTKLIF	TGTGCTCTTGGGGGAAATTCTCTGGGGGATACTAAACTCATCTTT
TRDD3	17	-	TRDV1	TRDJ1	CALGERGWGTYTDKLIF	TGTGCTCTTGGGGAAAGAGGGTGGGGGACCTACACCGATAAACTCATCTTT